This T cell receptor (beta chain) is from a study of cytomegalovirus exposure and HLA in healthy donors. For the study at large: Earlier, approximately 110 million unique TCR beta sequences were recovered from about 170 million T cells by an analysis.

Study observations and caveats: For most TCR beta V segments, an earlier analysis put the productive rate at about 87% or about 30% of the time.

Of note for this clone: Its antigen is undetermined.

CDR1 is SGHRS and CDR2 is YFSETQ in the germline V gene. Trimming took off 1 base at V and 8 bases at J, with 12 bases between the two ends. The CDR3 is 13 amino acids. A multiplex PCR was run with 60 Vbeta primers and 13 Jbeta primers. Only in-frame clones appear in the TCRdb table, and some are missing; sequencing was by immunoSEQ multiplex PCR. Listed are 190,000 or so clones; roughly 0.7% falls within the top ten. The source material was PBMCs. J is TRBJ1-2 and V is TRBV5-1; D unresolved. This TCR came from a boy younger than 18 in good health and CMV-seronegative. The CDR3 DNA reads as TGCGCCAGCAGCTTGACGGACTTGCGGGGCTACACCTTC. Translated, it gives CASSLTDLRGYTF.